One sample yielded the 32 T cell receptor beta chains listed below, sequenced in a study of post-analysis software for immune sequencing data. Notes on the study in general: Several TRBV segments (TRBV5-6, TRBV5-1 and TRBV20-1 among them) occurred more frequently in patients than in controls.

Their antigen targets remain unknown. cDNA libraries of TCR beta carried unique molecular identifiers. Via MiXCR, TCRdb re-called the PCR reads, giving one row per CDR3 protein. The repertoire holds hundreds of thousands of distinct CDR3 sequences, with 55% to 60% as singletons. Sample: blood. These receptors were collected from a girl aged 2 to 10 with multiple sclerosis.

The chain employs TRBV7-9 and TRBJ2-1; D not certain. Germline V CDR1 and CDR2: SEHNR, FQNEAQ (reference sequence). Trimming stripped 5 bases from V and 3 bases from J, with 17 bases between. There are 16 residues in the CDR3. The CDR3 region is CASSPQAGIHYNEQFF. The CDR3 DNA follows: TGTGCCAGCAGCCCGCAAGCAGGCATCCACTACAATGAGCAGTTCTTC.

This chain links TRBV29-1 with TRBJ1-5; possible D gene TRBD1, 5 bases. Germline V CDR1 and CDR2: SQVTM, ANQGSEA. This CDR3 has 13 residues. V shed 4 bases and J shed 5 bases, with 12 bases lying between them. The DNA of the CDR3 is TGCAGCGTTGCCCCCCAGGGAGATCAGCCCCAGCATTTT. Protein: CSVAPQGDQPQHF.

This clonotype was observed a few times. The rearrangement joins TRBV7-2 to TRBJ2-1; 11 bases align to TRBD2. This CDR3 has 15 amino acids. The germline CDR1 and CDR2 sequences are SGHTA and FQGNSA. The V gene end was trimmed by 3 bases and the J gene end by 9 bases; junction bases not matched to a gene: 7. Here the CDR3 reads CASSLVAGGPGEQFF. The CDR3 DNA reads as TGTGCCAGCAGCTTGGTAGCGGGAGGGCCGGGTGAGCAGTTCTTC.

The chain employs TRBV14 and TRBJ2-1, with TRBD1 as a possible D gene (6 bases). This CDR3 has 13 amino acids. Between the trimmed V and J ends, which lost 4 bases and 13 bases, there was a span of 17 bases. Germline values: CDR1 SGHDN, CDR2 FVKESK. CDR3 residues: CASSLGQKLSQFF. In nucleotides, the CDR3 is TGTGCCAGCAGCCTTGGACAGAAACTGAGTCAGTTCTTC.

Only a few counts were recorded for this clonotype. This chain joins TRBV7-2 and TRBJ1-5; D is undetermined. The CDR3 contains 12 residues. The V end lost 2 bases, the J end lost 6 bases, and 5 bases lay between the germline ends. CDR1 and CDR2 (germline): SGHTA, FQGNSA. CDR3 sequence (DNA): TGTGCCAGCAGCTTACCAGGTCAGCCCCAGCATTTT. Translation gives CASSLPGQPQHF.

Only a few counts were recorded for this clonotype. The chain is built from TRBV5-1 and TRBJ2-1; D might be TRBD2 (5 bases). Trimming stripped 4 bases from V and 7 bases from J, with 15 bases between. Germline V lookup: CDR1 SGHRS, CDR2 YFSETQ. This CDR3 comprises 14 residues. CDR3 amino acids: CASSPPREWNEQFF. The CDR3 DNA reads TGCGCCAGCAGCCCGCCGAGGGAATGGAATGAGCAGTTCTTC. The full variable domain, in which reference TRBV5-1 and TRBJ2-1 provide the parts outside the CDR3, is KAGVTQTPRYLIKTRGQQVTLSCSPISGHRSVSWYQQTPGQGLQFLFEYFSETQRNKGNFPGRFSGRQFSNSRSEMNVSTLELGDSALYLCASSPPREWNEQFFGPGTRLTVL.

This chain links TRBV20-1 with TRBJ1-2; D uncertain. This CDR3 is 15 amino acids long. V lost 3 bases to trimming and J lost 4 bases, with 18 bases between them. CDR1 DFQATT and CDR2 SNEGSKA come from the germline V gene (reference sequence). The CDR3 region is CSARDNLGSPYGYTF. DNA for the CDR3: TGCAGTGCTAGGGATAATTTAGGCAGCCCCTATGGCTACACCTTC.

The table lists this clonotype with a count of one. The V call is TRBV6-2 or TRBV6-3, the J call TRBJ2-1, with 14 bases that match TRBD2. The CDR3 sequence is 21 residues long. Germline trimming cut 4 bases from V and 0 bases from J; bases unmatched to any gene: 14. Germline lookup yields CDR1 MNHEY and CDR2 SVGEGT. In nucleotides, the CDR3 is TGTGCCAGCAGTTCCCCATATCGGACTAGCGGGGGGCTGAGCTCCTACAATGAGCAGTTCTTC. Its translation: CASSSPYRTSGGLSSYNEQFF.

The chain recombines TRBV11-1 with TRBJ2-7, with D perhaps TRBD1 or TRBD2 (6 bases each). V was trimmed by 1 base and J by 3 bases, leaving 13 bases between them. Germline assignment: CDR1 SGHAT and CDR2 FQDESV (reference sequence). This CDR3 is built from 15 residues. This chain's CDR3 is CASSLVGGPDYEQYF. CDR3 nucleotides: TGTGCCAGCAGCTTAGTTGGGGGGCCAGACTACGAGCAGTACTTC.

This clonotype came up a few times. This chain connects TRBV20-1 to TRBJ1-2, with D possibly matching TRBD1 (6 bases). The germline V gene encodes CDR1 DFQATT and CDR2 SNEGSKA (reference sequence). Trimming stripped 0 bases from V and 6 bases from J, with 11 bases between. CDR3 length equals 13 residues. The CDR3 region has the DNA TGCAGTGCTAGAGATGGGCAGGGGAATGGCTACACCTTC. It translates to CSARDGQGNGYTF.

The rearrangement joins TRBV5-1 to TRBJ2-1, with 15 nucleotides matching TRBD2. J lost 6 bases, V lost 1 base, and 8 bases had no gene match. Germline assignment: CDR1 SGHRS and CDR2 YFSETQ. This CDR3 has 18 residues. CDR3 protein: CASSLPRTGLAGGNEQFF. CDR3 in DNA: TGCGCCAGCAGCTTGCCCAGGACGGGACTAGCGGGAGGCAATGAGCAGTTCTTC.

V gene TRBV5-5 combines with J gene TRBJ2-5, with D possibly called TRBD1 or TRBD2 (5 bases each). CDR3 length: 16 amino acids. The germline V gene encodes CDR1 SGHKS and CDR2 YYEKEE (reference sequence). V lost 4 bases to trimming and J lost 3 bases, with 19 bases between them. The CDR3 DNA reads as TGTGCCAGCAGCAGCCCGGGACGCCAATCGAAAGAGACCCAGTACTTC. Translated, it gives CASSSPGRQSKETQYF.

This chain uses TRBV12-3 or TRBV12-4 with TRBJ2-1, with 7 bases identical to TRBD2. The V segment lost 4 bases and the J segment 4 bases; nucleotides outside the gene matches: 7. This CDR3 has 15 amino acids. CDR3: CASSSSRGNYNEQFF. CDR3 coding DNA: TGTGCCAGCAGTTCCTCGCGGGGGAATTACAATGAGCAGTTCTTC.

The gene calls are TRBV5-5 and TRBJ2-3, with TRBD2 matching 11 bases. Germline CDR1 and CDR2: SGHKS and YYEKEE (reference sequence). This CDR3 region has 18 residues. J gave up 0 bases and V 3 bases, and 9 bases lay outside the gene matches. CDR3 in amino acids: CASSSGLAEPSSTDTQYF. Written as DNA, the CDR3 is TGTGCCAGCAGCTCGGGACTAGCGGAACCCTCTAGCACAGATACGCAGTATTTT.

This chain joins TRBV7-2 and TRBJ2-7, with 8 nucleotides matching TRBD1. From germline, CDR1 is SGHTA and CDR2 FQGNSA. The CDR3 loop spans 14 amino acids. V shed 4 bases, J shed 2 bases, and the junction held 4 bases outside the gene matches. The CDR3: CASSSDRVAYEQYF. The CDR3 region has the DNA TGTGCCAGCAGCTCGGACAGGGTGGCCTACGAGCAGTACTTC.

This clonotype showed up just a few times. The rearrangement uses TRBV25-1 and TRBJ2-5, with D hard to call. Germline loops: CDR1 MGHDK, CDR2 SYGVNS. This CDR3 is 15 amino acids long. Deletions cut 5 bases from V and 2 bases from J, with 15 bases between. The CDR3 coding sequence is TGTGCCAGCAGTAGGACGGCAGCGCAACAAGAGACCCAGTACTTC. Its protein product is CASSRTAAQQETQYF.

This clonotype was counted a few times. The rearrangement links TRBV20-1 to TRBJ2-4, with 8 bases lining up with TRBD2. The CDR3 is made up of 18 amino acids. In germline, CDR1 is DFQATT, CDR2 SNEGSKA (reference sequence). The junction had 14 bases not matched to a gene; V was cut back by 3 bases and J by 1 base. The CDR3 nucleotides read TGCAGTGCTAGGAACGGACGGGAGGGAAGGTGGGCCAAAAACATTCAGTACTTC. Translated, it gives CSARNGREGRWAKNIQYF.

The chain recombines TRBV5-5 with TRBJ1-2; perhaps TRBD1 as D (5 bases). Trimming left V 3 bases short and J 10 bases short, with 22 bases between. Germline lookup yields CDR1 SGHKS and CDR2 YYEKEE (reference sequence). The CDR3 loop spans 15 amino acids. CDR3 amino acids: CASSSPHGGVHDYTF. In DNA form, the CDR3 reads TGTGCCAGCAGCTCCCCGCATGGGGGGGTGCATGACTACACCTTC.

This clonotype was seen a few times. This chain uses TRBV24-1 with TRBJ1-2, with D unclear. V gave up 7 bases and J gave up 5 bases, with 13 bases separating them. This CDR3 is built from 13 residues. Germline CDR1 KGHDR, CDR2 SFDVKD. CDR3 residues: CATRENSHYGYTF. The DNA of the CDR3 is TGTGCCACCAGAGAAAACAGCCATTATGGCTACACCTTC.

The chain carries TRBV20-1 and TRBJ1-1; D is unclear. With 0 bases removed from V and 0 bases from J, the gap between germline ends came to 23 bases. The V gene's germline CDR1 is DFQATT and CDR2 SNEGSKA (reference sequence). CDR3 size: 19 residues. CDR3 in amino acids: CSARDVLGSSGELNTEAFF. As DNA, the CDR3 is TGCAGTGCTAGAGACGTACTTGGGTCCTCCGGGGAATTGAACACTGAAGCTTTCTTT.

The rearrangement links TRBV5-6 to TRBJ2-1; TRBD1 is a possible D gene (5 bases). Germline V gene lookup returns CDR1 SGHDT and CDR2 YYEEEE. V was shortened by 3 bases and J by 7 bases, with 8 bases between the two germline ends. CDR3 length equals 12 residues. The CDR3 coding sequence is TGTGCCAGCAGCTGGCCAGGGAATGAGCAGTTCTTC. It codes for CASSWPGNEQFF. The full variable domain, with the rest looked up from reference TRBV5-6 and TRBJ2-1, is DAGVTQSPTHLIKTRGQQVTLRCSPKSGHDTVSWYQQALGQGPQFIFQYYEEEERQRGNFPDRFSGHQFPNYSSELNVNALLLGDSALYLCASSWPGNEQFFGPGTRLTVL.

A few counts support this clonotype. This chain joins TRBV20-1 and TRBJ2-7, with 8 bases identical to TRBD1. This CDR3 comprises 12 residues. Looked up from germline, CDR1 is DFQATT and CDR2 is SNEGSKA (reference sequence). Here the CDR3 reads CSSLGQAYEQYF. As DNA, the CDR3 is TGCAGCTCGTTGGGACAGGCCTACGAGCAGTACTTC.

The rearrangement uses TRBV12-3 or TRBV12-4 and TRBJ2-5, with D tentatively TRBD2 (6 bases). The CDR3 is 9 amino acids. Trimming took 9 bases from V and 7 from J, leaving 6 bases between them. The CDR3 protein is CARGGTQYF. The CDR3 nucleotides read TGTGCCAGGGGGGGGACCCAGTACTTC.

The J gene is TRBJ2-5, the V gene TRBV29-1, with 10 bases lining up with TRBD1. CDR1 is SQVTM and CDR2 is ANQGSEA in the germline V gene. Germline trimming cut 7 bases from V and 2 bases from J; bases unmatched to any gene: 1. The CDR3 covers 12 residues. CDR3 DNA: TGCAGCGGGACAGGGGGGCAAGAGACCCAGTACTTC. It translates to CSGTGGQETQYF.

The chain combines TRBV20-1 with TRBJ2-1; the match to TRBD2 covers 12 bases. CDR3 length: 15 residues. Per the germline V gene, CDR1 is DFQATT and CDR2 is SNEGSKA (reference sequence). The ends lost 4 bases at V and 10 bases at J; junction bases unmatched: 11. CDR3 sequence (DNA): TGCAGTGCTAAGGACCCCGGGACTAGCGGGCTAGAGCAGTTCTTC. Translating it yields CSAKDPGTSGLEQFF.

This chain links TRBV6-6 with TRBJ1-1, with D uncertain. V was pared by 7 bases and J by 1 base, with 7 bases between. From germline, CDR1 is MNHNY and CDR2 SVGAGI (reference sequence). CDR3 size: 12 residues. Written as DNA, the CDR3 is TGTGCCAGCAAAAACGGGAACACTGAAGCTTTCTTT. This gives the protein CASKNGNTEAFF.

The chain recombines TRBV3-1 with TRBJ2-1; TRBD2 agrees at 8 bases. The CDR3 runs to 16 residues. After removal of 4 bases from V and 1 base from J, the junction contained 6 bases not matched to a gene. Per germline, CDR1 LGHDT and CDR2 YNNKEL (reference sequence). As DNA, the CDR3 is TGTGCCAGCAGCCCTCCCCCTAGCGGGTCCTACAATGAGCAGTTCTTC. Translated, it gives CASSPPPSGSYNEQFF.

V is TRBV7-9 and J is TRBJ1-2; TRBD1 is a possible D gene (5 bases). Germline assignment: CDR1 SEHNR and CDR2 FQNEAQ (reference sequence). CDR3 size: 12 residues. V lost 5 bases and J lost 8, with 12 bases in between. DNA of the CDR3: TGTGCCAGCAGCCCACAGGTTGCAGGCTACACCTTC. The encoded protein is CASSPQVAGYTF.

Regarding this clonotype: An end of the junction differs from the germline gene, which may be a read error. The V gene is TRBV18, the J gene TRBJ1-4; 10 bases line up with TRBD1. From germline, CDR1 is KGHSH and CDR2 LQKENI. CDR3 length equals 14 residues. CDR3 DNA sequence: TGTGCCGGCTCACCTGGGACAGGGGATGAAAAACTGTTTTTT. Translating gives CAGSPGTGDEKLFF.

This clonotype was seen a handful of times. This chain uses TRBV12-3 or TRBV12-4 with TRBJ1-2; 9 bases map to TRBD1. The CDR3 contains 11 residues. The trim removed 10 bases at V and 10 bases at J, leaving 7 bases unmatched. The CDR3 region has the DNA TGTGCCATCAGGACAGGGGCGTCCTACACCTTC. Amino acid sequence: CAIRTGASYTF.

The chain combines TRBV2 with TRBJ2-4; D remains unclear. V was cut by 5 bases and J by 7 bases, with 12 bases left in between. Looked up from germline, CDR1 is SNHLY and CDR2 is FYNNEI. The CDR3 sequence is 13 residues long. The CDR3, as DNA: TGTGCCAGCAGTCAACCCGAACCTAACATTCAGTACTTC. Translating it yields CASSQPEPNIQYF.

The J gene is TRBJ1-5, the V gene TRBV5-1; 12 bases line up with TRBD1. This CDR3 is 16 amino acids long. With 4 bases clipped from V and 5 bases from J, the junction kept 7 bases outside the gene matches. CDR1 SGHRS and CDR2 YFSETQ come from the germline V gene. CDR3 sequence: CASSPGGTGGHQPQHF. In DNA form, the CDR3 reads TGCGCCAGCAGCCCCGGAGGGACAGGGGGCCATCAGCCCCAGCATTTT.